This T cell receptor (beta chain) was sequenced in a study of CD8+ T cells in alopecia areata. Study-level findings and limits: Sharing of TCRs across patients appeared less clear than in mice, possibly for HLA-related reasons. More clonal than normal scalp was lesional scalp, particularly alopecia totalis/universalis.

Of note for this clone: The antigen remains undetermined.

Indicated treatment: oral pan-JAK inhibitor, 5-10 mg twice daily. Between the trimmed V and J ends, which lost 1 base and 2 bases, there was a span of 3 bases. The CDR3 runs 12 residues. Germline CDR1 reads SGHTA; CDR2 reads FQGNSA. RNA was extracted and reverse transcribed into cDNA as the sequencing template. The assay was immunoSEQ multiplex PCR, and TCRdb's table has in-frame clones only and misses some. The table lists around 190,000 clones, around 64% of them singletons. The TCR originated in a human donor with alopecia areata. Source: CD4+ T cells sorted from blood, taken between weeks 49 and 50, from a patient treated with tofacitinib. The V call is TRBV7-2, the J call TRBJ2-7; D is undetermined. CDR3 nucleotide sequence: TGTGCCAGCAGCTTAGTCCCCTACGAGCAGTACTTC. Translated: CASSLVPYEQYF. The whole variable domain, filled in from reference TRBV7-2 and TRBJ2-7, reads GAGVSQSPSNKVTEKGKDVELRCDPISGHTALYWYRQSLGQGLEFLIYFQGNSAPDKSGLPSDRFSAERTGGSVSTLTIQRTQQEDSAVYLCASSLVPYEQYFGPGTRLTVT.